These 2 T cell receptor beta chains were sequenced from one sample in a study of shared clonotypes between healthy human individuals. Using immunoSEQ multiplex PCR, the repertoire was profiled, and TCRdb retains in-frame clones only, with some absent. The table records about 1.5 million clones, 98% of them present only once. Sequencing used naive CD4+ T cells sorted from blood. Subset described: CD45RA+ positively selected. These receptors were taken from a man in his thirties or forties in good health.

CDR3 amino acids: CASSSAAAEKLFF. The CDR3 region has the DNA TGTGCCAGCAGTTCGGCCGCCGCGGAAAAACTGTTTTTT. The rearrangement links TRBV27 to TRBJ1-4, with D unresolved. Trimming pared 4 bases from V and 8 bases from J, leaving 11 bases between. The CDR3 spans 13 residues. CDR1 MNHEY and CDR2 SMNVEV come from the germline V gene (reference sequence).

Points on this clone: The sample has other DNA sequences that encode this CDR3 too. J is TRBJ2-7 and V is TRBV7-2, with TRBD2 matching 13 bases. V shed 5 bases, J shed 0 bases, and the junction held 1 base outside the gene matches. CDR3 size: 15 residues. The germline gives CDR1 SGHTA, CDR2 FQGNSA. Written as DNA, the CDR3 is TGTGCCAGCAGCCGGACTAGCGGGAGCTCCTACGAGCAGTACTTC. Protein product: CASSRTSGSSYEQYF.